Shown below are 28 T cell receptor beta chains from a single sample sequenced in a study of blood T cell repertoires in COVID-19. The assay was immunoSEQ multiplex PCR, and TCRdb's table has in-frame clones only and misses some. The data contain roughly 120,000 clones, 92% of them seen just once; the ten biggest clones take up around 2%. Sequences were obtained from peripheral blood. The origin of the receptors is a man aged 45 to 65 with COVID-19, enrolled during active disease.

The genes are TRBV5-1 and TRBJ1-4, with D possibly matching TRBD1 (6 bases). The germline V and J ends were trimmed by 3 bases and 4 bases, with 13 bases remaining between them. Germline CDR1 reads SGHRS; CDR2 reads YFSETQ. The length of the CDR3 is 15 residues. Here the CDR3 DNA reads TGCGCCAGCAGCTCGAGACAGGCCAATAATGAAAAACTGTTTTTT. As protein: CASSSRQANNEKLFF.

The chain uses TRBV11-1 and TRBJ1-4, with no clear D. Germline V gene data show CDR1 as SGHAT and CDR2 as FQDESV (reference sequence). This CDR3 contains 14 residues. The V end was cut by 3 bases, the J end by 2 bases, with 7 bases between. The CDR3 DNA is TGTGCCAGCAGCTTCGGAGGTACTAATGAAAAACTGTTTTTT. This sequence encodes CASSFGGTNEKLFF.

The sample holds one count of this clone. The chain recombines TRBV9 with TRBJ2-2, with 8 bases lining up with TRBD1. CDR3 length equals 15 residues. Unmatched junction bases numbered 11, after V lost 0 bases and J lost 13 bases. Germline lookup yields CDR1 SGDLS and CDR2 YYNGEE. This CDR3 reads CASSVGTGPQVGLFF. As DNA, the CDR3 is TGTGCCAGCAGCGTAGGGACAGGGCCCCAGGTTGGGCTGTTTTTT.

CDR3 loop: CASSSGQGAGTEAFF. The CDR3 nucleotides are TGCGCCAGCAGTTCTGGCCAGGGGGCAGGGACTGAAGCTTTCTTT. The chain joins TRBV5-1 to TRBJ1-1, with 8 bases identical to TRBD1. This CDR3 comprises 15 residues. Per the germline V gene, CDR1 is SGHRS and CDR2 is YFSETQ. With V trimmed by 5 bases and J by 5 bases, 11 bases remained unmatched.

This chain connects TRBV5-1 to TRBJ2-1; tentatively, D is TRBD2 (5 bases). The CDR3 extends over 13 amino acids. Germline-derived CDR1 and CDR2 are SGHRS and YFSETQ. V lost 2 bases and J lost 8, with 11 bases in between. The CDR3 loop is CASSFPEVHEQFF. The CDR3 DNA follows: TGCGCCAGCAGCTTCCCGGAGGTCCATGAGCAGTTCTTC.

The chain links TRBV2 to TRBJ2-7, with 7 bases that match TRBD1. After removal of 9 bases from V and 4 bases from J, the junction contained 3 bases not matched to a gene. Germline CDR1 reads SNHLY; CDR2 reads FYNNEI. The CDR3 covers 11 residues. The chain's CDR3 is CARGTAYEQYF. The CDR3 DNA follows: TGTGCCAGAGGGACAGCGTACGAGCAGTACTTC. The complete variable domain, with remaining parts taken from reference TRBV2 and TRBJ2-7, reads EPEVTQTPSHQVTQMGQEVILRCVPISNHLYFYWYRQILGQKVEFLVSFYNNEISEKSEIFDDQFSVERPDGSNFTLKIRSTKLEDSAMYFCARGTAYEQYFGPGTRLTVT.

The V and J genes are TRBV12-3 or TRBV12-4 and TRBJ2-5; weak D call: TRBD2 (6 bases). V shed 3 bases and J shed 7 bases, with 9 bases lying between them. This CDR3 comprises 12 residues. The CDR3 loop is CASSLRGGTQYF. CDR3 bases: TGTGCCAGCAGTTTGAGGGGAGGGACCCAGTACTTC.

The CDR3 DNA reads as TGCGCCAGCAACGGAGCAAACGGCTACACCTTC. This codes for CASNGANGYTF. This chain joins TRBV10-2 and TRBJ1-2; D not certain. The CDR3 sequence is 11 residues long. Germline CDR1 is WSHSY and CDR2 is SAAADI. V lost 7 bases, J lost 8 bases, and 11 bases lay in between.

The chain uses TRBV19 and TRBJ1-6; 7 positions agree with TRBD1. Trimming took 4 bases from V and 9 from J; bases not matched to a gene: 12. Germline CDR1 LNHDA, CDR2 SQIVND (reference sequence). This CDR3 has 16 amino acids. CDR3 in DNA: TGTGCCAGTAGTACCCGCACAGGGGTCCTATCTTCACCCCTCCACTTT. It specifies CASSTRTGVLSSPLHF.

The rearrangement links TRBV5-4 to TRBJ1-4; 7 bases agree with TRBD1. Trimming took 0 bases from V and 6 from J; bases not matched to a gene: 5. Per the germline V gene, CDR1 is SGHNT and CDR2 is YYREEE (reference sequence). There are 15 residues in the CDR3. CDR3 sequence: CASSLAGQGDEKLFF. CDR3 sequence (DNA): TGTGCCAGCAGCTTGGCCGGCCAGGGGGATGAAAAACTGTTTTTT.

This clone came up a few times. The CDR3 protein is CASSLGLSSGNTIYF. CDR3 in DNA: TGTGCCAGCAGCCTGGGACTTAGCTCTGGAAACACCATATATTTT. This chain uses TRBV3-1 (or the pseudogene TRBV3-2) with TRBJ1-3; D may be TRBD1 (5 bases). CDR1 LGHDT and CDR2 YNNKEL come from the germline V gene (reference sequence). CDR3 length: 15 residues. Trimming left V 4 bases short and J 0 bases short, with 10 bases between.

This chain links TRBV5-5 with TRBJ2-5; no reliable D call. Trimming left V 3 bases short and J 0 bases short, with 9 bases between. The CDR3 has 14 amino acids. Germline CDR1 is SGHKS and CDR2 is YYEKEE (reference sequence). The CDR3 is CASSSFTDQETQYF. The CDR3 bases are TGTGCCAGCAGCTCCTTCACGGACCAAGAGACCCAGTACTTC.

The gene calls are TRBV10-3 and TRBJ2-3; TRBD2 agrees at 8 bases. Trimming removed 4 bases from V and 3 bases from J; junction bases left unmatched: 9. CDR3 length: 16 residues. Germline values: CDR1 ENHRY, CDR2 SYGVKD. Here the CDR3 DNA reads TGTGCCATCAGTGGAAAAGCGGGAGAGGGTACAGATACGCAGTATTTT. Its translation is CAISGKAGEGTDTQYF.

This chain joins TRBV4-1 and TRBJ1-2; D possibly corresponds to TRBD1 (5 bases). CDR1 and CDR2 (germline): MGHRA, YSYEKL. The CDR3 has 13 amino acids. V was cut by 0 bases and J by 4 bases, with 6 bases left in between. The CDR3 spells CASSQDTGYGYTF. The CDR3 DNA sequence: TGCGCCAGCAGCCAAGATACAGGCTATGGCTACACCTTC.

CDR3 amino acids: CASSRGQGEAFF. The CDR3 nucleotides are TGTGCCAGCAGTCGCGGACAGGGAGAAGCTTTCTTT. The rearrangement uses TRBV12-3 or TRBV12-4 and TRBJ1-1; TRBD1 agrees at 8 bases. This CDR3 has 12 residues. V shed 5 bases, J shed 8 bases, and the junction held 4 bases outside the gene matches.

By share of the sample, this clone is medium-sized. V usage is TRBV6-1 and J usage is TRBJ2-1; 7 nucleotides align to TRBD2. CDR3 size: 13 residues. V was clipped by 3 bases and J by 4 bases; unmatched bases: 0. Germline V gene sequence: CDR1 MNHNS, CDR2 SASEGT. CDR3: CASSEREYNEQFF. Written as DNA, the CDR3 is TGTGCCAGCAGTGAGCGGGAGTACAATGAGCAGTTCTTC.

The chain's CDR3 is CASSLSGDEQYF. The DNA of the CDR3 is TGCGCCAGCAGCCTATCAGGGGACGAGCAGTACTTC. The chain combines TRBV5-1 with TRBJ2-7; D might be TRBD1 (6 bases). The CDR3 runs to 12 residues. Deletions cut 4 bases from V and 5 bases from J, with 10 bases between. Germline assignment: CDR1 SGHRS and CDR2 YFSETQ.

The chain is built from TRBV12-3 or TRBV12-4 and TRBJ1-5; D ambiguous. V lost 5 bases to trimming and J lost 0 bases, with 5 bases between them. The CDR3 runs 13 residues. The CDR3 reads CASSPFSNQPQHF. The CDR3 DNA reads TGTGCCAGCAGTCCATTTAGCAATCAGCCCCAGCATTTT.

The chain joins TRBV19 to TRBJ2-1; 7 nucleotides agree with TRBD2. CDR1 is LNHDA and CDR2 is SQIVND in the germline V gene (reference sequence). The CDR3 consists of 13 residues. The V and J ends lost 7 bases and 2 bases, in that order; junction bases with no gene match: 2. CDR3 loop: CASKAGAYNEQFF. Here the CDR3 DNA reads TGTGCCAGTAAGGCGGGAGCCTACAATGAGCAGTTCTTC.

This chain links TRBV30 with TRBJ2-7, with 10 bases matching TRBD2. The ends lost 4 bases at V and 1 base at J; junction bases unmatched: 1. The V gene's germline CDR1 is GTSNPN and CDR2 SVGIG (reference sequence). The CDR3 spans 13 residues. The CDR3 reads CAWTSGSSYEQYF. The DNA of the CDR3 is TGTGCCTGGACTAGCGGGAGTTCCTACGAGCAGTACTTC.

CDR3 in amino acids: CASSFGEDQPQHF. Written as DNA, the CDR3 is TGTGCCAGCAGTTTCGGGGAGGACCAGCCCCAGCATTTT. This chain joins TRBV28 and TRBJ1-5, with D uncertain. Germline loops: CDR1 MDHEN, CDR2 SYDVKM. With 3 bases removed from V and 7 bases from J, the gap between germline ends came to 10 bases. CDR3 length: 13 residues.

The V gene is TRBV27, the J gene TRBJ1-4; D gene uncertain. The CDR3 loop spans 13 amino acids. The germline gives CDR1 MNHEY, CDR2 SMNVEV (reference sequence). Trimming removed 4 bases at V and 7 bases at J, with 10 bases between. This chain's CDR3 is CASSWGGGEKLFF. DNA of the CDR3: TGTGCCAGCAGTTGGGGAGGCGGTGAAAAACTGTTTTTT.

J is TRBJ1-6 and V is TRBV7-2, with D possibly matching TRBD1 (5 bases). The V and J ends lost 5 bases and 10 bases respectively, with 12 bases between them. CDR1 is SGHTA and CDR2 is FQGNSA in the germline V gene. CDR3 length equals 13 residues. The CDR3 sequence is CASSPGLASPLHF. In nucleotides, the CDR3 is TGTGCCAGCAGCCCGGGACTGGCCTCACCCCTCCACTTT.

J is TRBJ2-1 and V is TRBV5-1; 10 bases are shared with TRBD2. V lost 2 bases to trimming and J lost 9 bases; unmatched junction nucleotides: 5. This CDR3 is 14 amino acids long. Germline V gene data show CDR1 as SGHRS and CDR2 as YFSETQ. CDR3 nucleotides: TGCGCCAGCAGCTTAGCGGGAGGGCCAGGTGAGCAGTTCTTC. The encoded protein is CASSLAGGPGEQFF.

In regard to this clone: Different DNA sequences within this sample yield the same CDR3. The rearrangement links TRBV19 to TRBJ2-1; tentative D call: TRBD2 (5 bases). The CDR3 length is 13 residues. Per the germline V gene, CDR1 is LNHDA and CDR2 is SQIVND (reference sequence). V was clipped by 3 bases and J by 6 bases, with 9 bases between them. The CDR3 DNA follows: TGTGCCAGTAGTATTCTCGCGGGCAATGAGCAGTTCTTC. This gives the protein CASSILAGNEQFF. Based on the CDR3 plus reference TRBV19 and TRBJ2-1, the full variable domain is DGGITQSPKYLFRKEGQNVTLSCEQNLNHDAMYWYRQDPGQGLRLIYYSQIVNDFQKGDIAEGYSVSREKKESFPLTVTSAQKNPTAFYLCASSILAGNEQFFGPGTRLTVL.

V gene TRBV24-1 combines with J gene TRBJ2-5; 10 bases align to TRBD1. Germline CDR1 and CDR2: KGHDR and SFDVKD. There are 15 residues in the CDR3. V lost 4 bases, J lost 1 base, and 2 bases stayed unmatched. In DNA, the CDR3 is TGTGCCACCAGTGAGGACAGGGGGACCCAAGAGACCCAGTACTTC. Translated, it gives CATSEDRGTQETQYF.

The CDR3, as DNA: TGCGCCAGCAGCTGGCACTCCTACGAGCAGTACTTC. It specifies CASSWHSYEQYF. The V and J genes are TRBV5-1 and TRBJ2-7; D not resolved. The V and J ends lost 3 bases and 0 bases respectively, with 4 bases between them. Per germline, CDR1 SGHRS and CDR2 YFSETQ. This CDR3 comprises 12 residues.

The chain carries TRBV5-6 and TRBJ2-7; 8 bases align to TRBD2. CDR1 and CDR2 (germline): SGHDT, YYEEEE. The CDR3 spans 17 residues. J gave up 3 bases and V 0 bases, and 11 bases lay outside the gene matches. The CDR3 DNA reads TGTGCCAGCAGCTTGGTCGGTTGGCGGGAGGAACTCTACGAGCAGTACTTC. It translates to CASSLVGWREELYEQYF.